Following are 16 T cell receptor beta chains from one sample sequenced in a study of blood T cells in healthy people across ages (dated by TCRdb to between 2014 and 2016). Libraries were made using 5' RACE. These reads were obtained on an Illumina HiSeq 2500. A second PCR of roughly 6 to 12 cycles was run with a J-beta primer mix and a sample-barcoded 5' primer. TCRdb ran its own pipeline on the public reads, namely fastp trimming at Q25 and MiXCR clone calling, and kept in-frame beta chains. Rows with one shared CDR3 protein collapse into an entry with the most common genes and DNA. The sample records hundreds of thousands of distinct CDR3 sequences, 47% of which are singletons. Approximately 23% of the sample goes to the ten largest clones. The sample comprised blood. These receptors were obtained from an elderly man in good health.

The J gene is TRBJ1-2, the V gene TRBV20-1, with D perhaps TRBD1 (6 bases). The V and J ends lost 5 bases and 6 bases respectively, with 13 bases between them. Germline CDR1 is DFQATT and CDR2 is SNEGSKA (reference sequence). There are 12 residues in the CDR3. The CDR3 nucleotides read TGCAGTGCTCCCGACAGGCAAAATGGCTACACCTTC. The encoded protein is CSAPDRQNGYTF.

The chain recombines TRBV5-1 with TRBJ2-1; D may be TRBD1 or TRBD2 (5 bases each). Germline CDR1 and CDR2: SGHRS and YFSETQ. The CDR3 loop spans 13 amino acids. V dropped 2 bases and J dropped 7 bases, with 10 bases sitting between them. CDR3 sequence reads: CASSFQGANEQFF. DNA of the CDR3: TGCGCCAGCAGCTTCCAGGGAGCAAATGAGCAGTTCTTC.

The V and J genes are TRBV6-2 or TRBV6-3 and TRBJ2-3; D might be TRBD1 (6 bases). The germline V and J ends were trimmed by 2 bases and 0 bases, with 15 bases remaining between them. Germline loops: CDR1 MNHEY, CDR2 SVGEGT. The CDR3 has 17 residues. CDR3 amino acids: CASSYPPGHVSTDTQYF. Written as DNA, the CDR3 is TGTGCCAGCAGTTACCCTCCGGGACACGTTAGCACAGATACGCAGTATTTT.

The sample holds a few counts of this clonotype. CDR3 nucleotide sequence: TGTGCCACCAGCAGAGATAGACCCCGGAGGGATGAGCAGTTCTTC. Its translation is CATSRDRPRRDEQFF. This chain connects TRBV15 to TRBJ2-1; a weak D match, TRBD2 (6 bases). The V and J ends lost 0 bases and 8 bases respectively, with 14 bases between them. Germline values: CDR1 LNHNV, CDR2 YYDKDF (reference sequence). The CDR3 length is 15 residues.

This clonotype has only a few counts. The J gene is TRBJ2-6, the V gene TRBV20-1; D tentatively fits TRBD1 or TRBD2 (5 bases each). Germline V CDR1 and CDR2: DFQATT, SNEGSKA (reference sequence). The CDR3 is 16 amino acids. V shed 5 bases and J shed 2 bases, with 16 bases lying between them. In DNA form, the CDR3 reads TGCAGTGCTTCGGGACGCTTTTTCACTGGGGCCAACGTCCTGACTTTC. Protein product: CSASGRFFTGANVLTF.

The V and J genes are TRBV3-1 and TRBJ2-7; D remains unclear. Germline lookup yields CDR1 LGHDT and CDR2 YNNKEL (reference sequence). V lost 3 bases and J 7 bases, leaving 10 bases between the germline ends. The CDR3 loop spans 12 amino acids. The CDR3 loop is CASSQTQSEQYF. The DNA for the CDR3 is TGTGCCAGCAGCCAGACCCAGTCTGAGCAGTACTTC.

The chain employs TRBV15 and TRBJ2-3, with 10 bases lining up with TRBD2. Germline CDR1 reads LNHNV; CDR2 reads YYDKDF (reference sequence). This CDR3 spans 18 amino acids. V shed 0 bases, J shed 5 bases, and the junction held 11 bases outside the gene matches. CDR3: CATSRDLVSGRSLDTQYF. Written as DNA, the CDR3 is TGTGCCACCAGCAGAGACTTGGTTAGCGGGAGGTCGTTAGATACGCAGTATTTT.

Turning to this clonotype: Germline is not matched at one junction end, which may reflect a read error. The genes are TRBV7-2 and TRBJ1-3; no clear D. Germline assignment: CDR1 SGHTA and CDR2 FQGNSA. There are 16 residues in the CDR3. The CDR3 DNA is TGTGCCAGCAGTTTAGAGGTGGGAATCTCTGGAAACACCATATATTTT. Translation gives CASSLEVGISGNTIYF. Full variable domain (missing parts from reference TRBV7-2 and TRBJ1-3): GAGVSQSPSNKVTEKGKDVELRCDPISGHTALYWYRQSLGQGLEFLIYFQGNSAPDKSGLPSDRFSAERTGGSVSTLTIQRTQQEDSAVYLCASSLEVGISGNTIYFGEGSWLTVV.

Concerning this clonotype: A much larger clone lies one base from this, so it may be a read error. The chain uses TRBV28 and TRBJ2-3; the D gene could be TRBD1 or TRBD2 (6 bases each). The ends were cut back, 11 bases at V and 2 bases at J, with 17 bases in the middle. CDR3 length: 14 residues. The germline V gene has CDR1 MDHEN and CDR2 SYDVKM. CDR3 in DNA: TGTGCCGGCATCCGGGGGCGATACACAGATACGCAGTATTTT. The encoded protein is CAGIRGRYTDTQYF.

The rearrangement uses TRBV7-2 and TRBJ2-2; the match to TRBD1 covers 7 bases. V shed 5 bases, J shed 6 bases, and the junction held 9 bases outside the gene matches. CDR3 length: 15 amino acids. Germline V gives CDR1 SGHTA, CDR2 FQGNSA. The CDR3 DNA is TGTGCCAGCAGCCTAAAGACAGGGTCCTCCGGGGAGCTGTTTTTT. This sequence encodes CASSLKTGSSGELFF.

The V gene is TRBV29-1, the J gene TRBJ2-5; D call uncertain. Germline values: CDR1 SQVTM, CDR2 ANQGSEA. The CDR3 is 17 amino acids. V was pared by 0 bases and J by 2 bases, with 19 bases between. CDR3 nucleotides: TGCAGCGTTGAAGATCGGGTTGGTGGACGCAGACAAGAGACCCAGTACTTC. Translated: CSVEDRVGGRRQETQYF.

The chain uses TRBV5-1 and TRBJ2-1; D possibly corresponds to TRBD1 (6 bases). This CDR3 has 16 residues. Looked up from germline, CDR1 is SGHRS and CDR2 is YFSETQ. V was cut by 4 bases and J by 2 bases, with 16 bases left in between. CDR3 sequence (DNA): TGCGCCAGCAGCGAACAGGGCGTCCCCCCCTACAATGAGCAGTTCTTC. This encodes CASSEQGVPPYNEQFF.

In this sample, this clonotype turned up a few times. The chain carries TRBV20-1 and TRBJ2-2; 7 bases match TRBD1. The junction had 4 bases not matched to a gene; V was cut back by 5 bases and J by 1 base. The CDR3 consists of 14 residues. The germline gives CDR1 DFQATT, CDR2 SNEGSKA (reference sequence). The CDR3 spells CSAFRQGNTGELFF. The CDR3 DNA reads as TGCAGTGCTTTCCGACAGGGGAACACCGGGGAGCTGTTTTTT.

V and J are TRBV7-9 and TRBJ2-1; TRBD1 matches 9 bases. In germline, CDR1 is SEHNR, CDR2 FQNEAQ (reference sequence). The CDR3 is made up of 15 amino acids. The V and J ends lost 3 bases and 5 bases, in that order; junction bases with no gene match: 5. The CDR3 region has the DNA TGTGCCAGCAGCTTCTTACAGGGGGCGCACAATGAGCAGTTCTTC. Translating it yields CASSFLQGAHNEQFF.

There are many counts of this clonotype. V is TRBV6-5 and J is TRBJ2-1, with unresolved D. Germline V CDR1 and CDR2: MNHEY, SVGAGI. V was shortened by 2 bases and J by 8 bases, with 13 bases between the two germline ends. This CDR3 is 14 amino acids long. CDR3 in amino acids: CASSYLGGSDEQFF. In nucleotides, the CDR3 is TGTGCCAGCAGTTACCTGGGCGGCTCCGATGAGCAGTTCTTC.

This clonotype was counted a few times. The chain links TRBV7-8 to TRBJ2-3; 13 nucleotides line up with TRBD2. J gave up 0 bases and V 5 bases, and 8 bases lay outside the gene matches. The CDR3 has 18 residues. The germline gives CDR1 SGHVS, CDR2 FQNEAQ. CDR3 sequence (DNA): TGTGCCAGCAGCCAAGGACTAGCGGGGGCCCCTAGCACAGATACGCAGTATTTT. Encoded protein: CASSQGLAGAPSTDTQYF.